This T cell receptor beta chain came from a study of T cell responses to AZD1222 COVID-19 vaccine. Study results and limitations: The sample set comprised mostly white British donors with more females, and clonal diversity was possibly underestimated. Spike-specific TCR breadth and depth were elevated following two AZD1222 doses. Spike was spanned by vaccine-associated CD4 TCRs, which were dominant at 160-218 and 743-854.

The data were produced by immunoSEQ multiplex PCR, yet TCRdb's version contains in-frame clones alone and is incomplete. The table shows more than 150,000 clones, with around 90% occurring only once. This clone is a singleton in its sample. Its antigen is currently unknown. This CDR3 contains 16 residues. Germline CDR1 SEHNR, CDR2 FQNEAQ (reference sequence). V lost 4 bases, J lost 3 bases, and 10 bases stayed unmatched. Second-dose intervals of approximately 4 or approximately 12 weeks were pooled. This clonotype was sampled from an adult who received the AZD1222 COVID-19 vaccine. Sequencing used peripheral blood, obtained 28 days after the second AZD1222 dose. The chain joins TRBV7-9 to TRBJ2-3; 7 nucleotides line up with TRBD1. As DNA, the CDR3 is TGTGCCAGCAGCTCTATAGCAGGGGGAGTTACAGATACGCAGTATTTT. Amino acids: CASSSIAGGVTDTQYF.